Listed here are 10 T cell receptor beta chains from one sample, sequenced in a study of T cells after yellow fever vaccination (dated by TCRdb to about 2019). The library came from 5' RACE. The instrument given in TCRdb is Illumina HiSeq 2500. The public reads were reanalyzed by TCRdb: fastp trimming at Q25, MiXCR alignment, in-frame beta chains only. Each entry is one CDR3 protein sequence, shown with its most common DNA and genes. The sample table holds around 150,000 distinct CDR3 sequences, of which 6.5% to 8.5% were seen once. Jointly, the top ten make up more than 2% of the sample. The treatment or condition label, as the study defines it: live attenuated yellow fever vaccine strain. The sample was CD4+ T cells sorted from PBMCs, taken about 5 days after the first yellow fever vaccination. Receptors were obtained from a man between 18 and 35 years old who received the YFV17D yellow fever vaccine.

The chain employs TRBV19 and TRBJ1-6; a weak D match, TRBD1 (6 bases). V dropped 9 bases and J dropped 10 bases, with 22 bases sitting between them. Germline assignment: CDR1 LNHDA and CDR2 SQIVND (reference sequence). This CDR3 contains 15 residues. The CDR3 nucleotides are TGTGCCAGCGGAAACAGGGACCCGTTGAGCTCACCCCTCCACTTT. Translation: CASGNRDPLSSPLHF.

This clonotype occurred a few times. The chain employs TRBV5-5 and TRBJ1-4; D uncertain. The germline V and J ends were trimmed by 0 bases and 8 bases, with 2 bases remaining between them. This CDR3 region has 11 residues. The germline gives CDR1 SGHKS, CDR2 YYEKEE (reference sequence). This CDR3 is CASSLVEKLFF. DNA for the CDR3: TGTGCCAGCAGCTTGGTCGAAAAACTGTTTTTT.

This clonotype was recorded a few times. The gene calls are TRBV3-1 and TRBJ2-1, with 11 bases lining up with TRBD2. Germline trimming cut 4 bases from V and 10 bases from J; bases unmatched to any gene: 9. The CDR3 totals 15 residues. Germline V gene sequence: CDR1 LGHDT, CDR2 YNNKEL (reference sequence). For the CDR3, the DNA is TGTGCCAGCAGCCTAGGAACTAGCGGGGGTGTGGAGCAGTTCTTC. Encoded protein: CASSLGTSGGVEQFF.

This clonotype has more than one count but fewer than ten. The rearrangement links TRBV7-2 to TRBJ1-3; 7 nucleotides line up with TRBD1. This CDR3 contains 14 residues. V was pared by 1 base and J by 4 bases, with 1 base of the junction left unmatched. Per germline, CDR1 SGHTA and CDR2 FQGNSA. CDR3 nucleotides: TGTGCCAGCAGCTTAGTACAGGGGGGAAACACCATATATTTT. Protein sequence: CASSLVQGGNTIYF.

CDR3 coding DNA: TGTGCCACCTCCCCCGCGACAGGGACAGATACGCAGTATTTT. The encoded protein is CATSPATGTDTQYF. The V call is TRBV24-1, the J call TRBJ2-3; TRBD1 matches at 7 bases. The germline V gene has CDR1 KGHDR and CDR2 SFDVKD. The V gene end was trimmed by 9 bases and the J gene end by 3 bases; junction bases not matched to a gene: 8. This CDR3 contains 14 residues.

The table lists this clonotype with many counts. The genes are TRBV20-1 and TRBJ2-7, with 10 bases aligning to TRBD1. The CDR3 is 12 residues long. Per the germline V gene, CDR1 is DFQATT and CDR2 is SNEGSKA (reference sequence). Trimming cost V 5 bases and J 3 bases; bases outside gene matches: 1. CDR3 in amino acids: CSARTGGYEQYV. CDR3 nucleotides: TGCAGTGCTCGGACAGGGGGCTACGAGCAGTACGTC.

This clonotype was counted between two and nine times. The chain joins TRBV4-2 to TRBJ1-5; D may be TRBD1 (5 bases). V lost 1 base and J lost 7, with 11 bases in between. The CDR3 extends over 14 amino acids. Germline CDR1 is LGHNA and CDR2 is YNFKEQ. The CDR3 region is CASSQVQARQPQHF. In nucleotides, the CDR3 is TGTGCCAGCAGCCAAGTACAGGCACGGCAGCCCCAGCATTTT.

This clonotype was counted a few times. CDR3 nucleotide sequence: TGTGCCAGCAGTTACGCAGCGGGGGGGCCGCCAGATACGCAGTATTTT. The encoded protein is CASSYAAGGPPDTQYF. The chain combines TRBV6-5 with TRBJ2-3; 10 bases fit TRBD2. V trimming: 2 bases; J trimming: 4 bases; junction bases outside the gene matches: 6. Germline-derived CDR1 and CDR2 are MNHEY and SVGAGI. The CDR3 extends over 16 amino acids.

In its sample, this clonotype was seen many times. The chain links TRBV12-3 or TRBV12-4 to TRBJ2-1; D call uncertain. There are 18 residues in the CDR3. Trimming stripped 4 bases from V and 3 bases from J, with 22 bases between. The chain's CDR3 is CASSSEPESTTLYNEQFF. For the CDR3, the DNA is TGTGCCAGCAGTTCCGAACCCGAGTCTACGACCCTCTACAATGAGCAGTTCTTC.

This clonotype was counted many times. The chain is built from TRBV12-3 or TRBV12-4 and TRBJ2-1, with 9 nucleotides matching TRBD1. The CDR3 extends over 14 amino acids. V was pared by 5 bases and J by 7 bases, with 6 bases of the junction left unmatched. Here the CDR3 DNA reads TGTGCCAGCAGTCCCCGGACAGGGGAGAATGAGCAGTTCTTC. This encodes CASSPRTGENEQFF.